These 18 T cell receptor beta chains originate from one sample sequenced in a study of spatial heterogeneity in lung cancer. TCRdb processed the 5' RACE reads anew with MiXCR; each CDR3 protein has one entry. The sample shows about 13,000 distinct CDR3 sequences, around 5% of them seen only once. The time point was: sample taken at primary tumor resection. Unsorted tumor, nontumor lung tissue or cryopreserved PBMC supplied the whole RNA. Sequencing used lung tumor tissue, obtained at surgery. These receptors all come from a human donor with early-stage non-small cell lung cancer.

This clonotype was seen many times. In a library made to pick up alpha chains, this beta chain is a stray read with a size that means little. The chain couples TRBV7-3 to TRBJ1-1, with 8 bases matching TRBD1. The germline V gene encodes CDR1 SGHTA and CDR2 FQGTGA. V gave up 10 bases and J gave up 1 base; unmatched junction bases: 5. There are 13 residues in the CDR3. The DNA for the CDR3 is TGTGCCACCTCCAGGGGGCAGAACACTGAAGCTTTCTTT. It translates to CATSRGQNTEAFF.

There are many counts of this clonotype. Because the library targeted alpha chains, this beta chain is an off-target read whose size means little. V gene TRBV10-3 combines with J gene TRBJ1-2, with D possibly matching TRBD1 (6 bases). V was shortened by 3 bases and J by 0 bases, with 14 bases between the two germline ends. This CDR3 is built from 16 residues. Germline assignment: CDR1 ENHRY and CDR2 SYGVKD. CDR3 amino acids: CAISEGGANPNYGYTF. CDR3 in DNA: TGTGCCATCAGTGAAGGGGGGGCGAACCCTAACTATGGCTACACCTTC.

This clonotype was detected ten times or more. The size of this beta chain means little, since it is a stray read in a library made for alpha chains. The V and J genes are TRBV2 and TRBJ2-7, with D uncertain. The CDR3 is 12 amino acids. With 0 bases removed from V and 6 bases from J, the gap between germline ends came to 6 bases. CDR1 and CDR2 from the germline V gene are SNHLY and FYNNEI. The CDR3 nucleotides read TGTGCCAGCAGTGAAGCGCCCGGCGAGCAGTACTTC. Translation gives CASSEAPGEQYF.

With regard to this clonotype: This may be a read error, as it is one base from a much larger clone. This beta chain was picked up by a library intended for alpha chains and is off target, so its count carries little meaning. This sequence joins TRBV29-1 and TRBJ2-3, with D tentatively TRBD1 (7 bases). Trimming removed 2 bases from V and 10 bases from J, with 10 bases in between. The CDR3 sequence is 11 residues long. Germline assignment: CDR1 SQVTM and CDR2 ANQGSEA. The CDR3 sequence: CSVEQGGSQYF. CDR3 DNA sequence: TGCAGCGTTGAACAGGGGGGTTCGCAGTATTTT.

Remarks on this clonotype: With the library built for alpha chains, this beta chain is off target and its frequency is not meaningful. This sequence joins TRBV6-6 and TRBJ1-5; D might be TRBD1 (5 bases). The CDR3 length is 14 residues. Trimming stripped 3 bases from V and 14 bases from J, with 20 bases between. Looked up from germline, CDR1 is MNHNY and CDR2 is SVGAGI (reference sequence). CDR3 in amino acids: CASSYNDRPAPKHF. The CDR3 bases are TGTGCCAGCAGTTATAACGACAGACCCGCTCCCAAGCATTTT.

Many counts were recorded for this clonotype. The size of this beta chain means little, since it is a stray read in a library made for alpha chains. The genes are TRBV10-3 and TRBJ1-5; weak D call: TRBD1 (6 bases). Trimming removed 3 bases at V and 5 bases at J, with 11 bases between. The CDR3 sequence is 14 residues long. Germline V gene lookup returns CDR1 ENHRY and CDR2 SYGVKD. The CDR3 DNA follows: TGTGCCATCAGTGACAGGGGACTTGATCAGCCCCAGCATTTT. Its protein is CAISDRGLDQPQHF.

This clonotype was observed many times. In a library made to pick up alpha chains, this beta chain is a stray read with a size that means little. This chain connects TRBV12-3 or TRBV12-4 to TRBJ1-2; TRBD1 is a possible D gene (5 bases). The CDR3 length is 12 residues. Trimming stripped 7 bases from V and 4 bases from J, with 10 bases between. The CDR3 DNA sequence: TGTGCCAGCAAGGGGCTTTTCTATGGCTACACCTTC. It encodes CASKGLFYGYTF.

This clonotype was recorded many times. The size of this beta chain means little, since it is a stray read in a library made for alpha chains. V and J are TRBV7-9 and TRBJ1-1; D may be TRBD1 (5 bases). Germline V gene sequence: CDR1 SEHNR, CDR2 FQNEAQ (reference sequence). Trimming took 5 bases from V and 3 from J, leaving 7 bases between them. The CDR3 is 12 amino acids. CDR3 region: CASSQGDTEAFF. The CDR3 DNA reads as TGTGCCAGCAGCCAAGGGGACACTGAAGCTTTCTTT.

This clonotype has ten or more counts. This beta chain is an unintended read in a library built for alpha chains; its size means little. This chain links TRBV20-1 with TRBJ2-5, with 7 bases lining up with TRBD2. V lost 6 bases and J lost 1; bases outside the gene matches: 2. This CDR3 contains 12 residues. Germline V gene sequence: CDR1 DFQATT, CDR2 SNEGSKA (reference sequence). In DNA form, the CDR3 reads TGCAGTGCAGCGGGGTCCCAAGAGACCCAGTACTTC. As protein: CSAAGSQETQYF.

This clonotype was observed at least ten times. The size of this beta chain means little, since it is a stray read in a library made for alpha chains. V usage is TRBV18 and J usage is TRBJ2-5; D not resolved. The CDR3 contains 12 residues. Trimming left V 0 bases short and J 5 bases short, with 4 bases between. Germline-derived CDR1 and CDR2 are KGHSH and LQKENI. The CDR3 region is CASSPPQETQYF. The DNA for the CDR3 is TGTGCCAGCTCACCACCCCAGGAGACCCAGTACTTC.

There are many counts of this clonotype. A library made for alpha chains picked up this beta chain off target, so its size means little. The chain couples TRBV7-2 to TRBJ2-7; 9 nucleotides align to TRBD2. The CDR3 is 15 amino acids. Trimming cost V 1 base and J 1 base; bases outside gene matches: 2. Germline V gene lookup returns CDR1 SGHTA and CDR2 FQGNSA. For the CDR3, the DNA is TGTGCCAGCAGCTTAGTAGCGGGGGAATCCTACGAGCAGTACTTC. Its translation: CASSLVAGESYEQYF.

This clonotype has a count of ten or more. A library prepared for alpha chains yielded this beta chain as an off-target read; its size is of little meaning. The chain combines TRBV11-3 with TRBJ2-3, with TRBD2 matching 7 bases. The CDR3 is 15 residues long. Germline-derived CDR1 and CDR2 are SGHNT and YENEEA. J gave up 6 bases and V 7 bases, and 13 bases lay outside the gene matches. CDR3 in DNA: TGTGCCAGCACCACAGAAGAGTGGGGAGGGGATACGCAGTATTTT. Its protein product is CASTTEEWGGDTQYF.

There are many counts of this clonotype. This beta chain came through as a stray read in a library set up for alpha chains, and its size says little. This rearrangement joins TRBV7-9 to TRBJ1-4; a possible D gene is TRBD1 (5 bases). CDR3 size: 13 residues. Germline CDR1 reads SEHNR; CDR2 reads FQNEAQ (reference sequence). V was cut by 1 base and J by 10 bases, with 10 bases left in between. For the CDR3, the DNA is TGTGCCAGCAGCTTAGAAGGTGGGGGAAAACTGTTTTTT. Amino acids: CASSLEGGGKLFF.

This clonotype was picked up a small number of times. The library was built for alpha chains, so this beta chain is an off-target read and its size means little. The chain uses TRBV5-1 and TRBJ2-6; maybe TRBD1 (5 bases). The CDR3 runs to 15 residues. The germline V and J ends were trimmed by 3 bases and 0 bases, with 7 bases remaining between them. Germline loops: CDR1 SGHRS, CDR2 YFSETQ. CDR3 nucleotide sequence: TGCGCCAGCAGCTCGGACAACTCTGGGGCCAACGTCCTGACTTTC. Its translation: CASSSDNSGANVLTF. Combining the CDR3 with reference TRBV5-1 and TRBJ2-6 gives the whole variable domain KAGVTQTPRYLIKTRGQQVTLSCSPISGHRSVSWYQQTPGQGLQFLFEYFSETQRNKGNFPGRFSGRQFSNSRSEMNVSTLELGDSALYLCASSSDNSGANVLTFGAGSRLTVL.

This clonotype has ten or more counts. The library was built for alpha chains, so this beta chain is an off-target read and its size means little. The V call is TRBV7-2, the J call TRBJ2-5; D is undetermined. CDR1 and CDR2 from the germline V gene are SGHTA and FQGNSA. Trimming removed 1 base at V and 9 bases at J, with 9 bases between. The CDR3 spans 12 residues. CDR3 nucleotides: TGTGCCAGCAGCTTAGTTTTGGCGGCCCAGTACTTC. Its translation is CASSLVLAAQYF.

This clonotype was observed at least ten times. This beta chain is an unintended read in a library built for alpha chains; its size means little. V is TRBV2 and J is TRBJ1-5; maybe TRBD1 (6 bases). V lost 4 bases to trimming and J lost 7 bases, with 17 bases between them. Germline V gene data show CDR1 as SNHLY and CDR2 as FYNNEI. This CDR3 has 15 amino acids. CDR3 sequence: CASSGTGGAEQPQHF. The CDR3 coding sequence is TGTGCCAGCAGTGGGACTGGGGGGGCTGAGCAGCCCCAGCATTTT.

This clonotype was counted ten times or more. This beta chain came through as a stray read in a library set up for alpha chains, and its size says little. The rearrangement links TRBV6-5 to TRBJ1-5; unclear D gene. The CDR3 spans 14 residues. V lost 5 bases, J lost 7 bases, and 15 bases lay in between. Germline V gene data show CDR1 as MNHEY and CDR2 as SVGAGI. This CDR3 reads CASSAFRIGQPQHF. For the CDR3, the DNA is TGTGCCAGCAGTGCTTTCCGTATCGGCCAGCCCCAGCATTTT.

The sample holds many counts of this clonotype. This beta chain represents an off-target read in a library built for alpha chains; its size is of limited meaning. The chain carries TRBV5-1 and TRBJ2-3; 11 nucleotides agree with TRBD2. Looked up from germline, CDR1 is SGHRS and CDR2 is YFSETQ. V shed 4 bases and J 3 bases; nucleotides not matched to a gene: 7. The CDR3 covers 16 residues. CDR3: CASSVAGGPGTDTQYF. CDR3 coding DNA: TGCGCCAGCAGCGTAGCGGGAGGGCCCGGGACAGATACGCAGTATTTT. Drawing the rest from reference TRBV5-1 and TRBJ2-3, the complete variable domain is KAGVTQTPRYLIKTRGQQVTLSCSPISGHRSVSWYQQTPGQGLQFLFEYFSETQRNKGNFPGRFSGRQFSNSRSEMNVSTLELGDSALYLCASSVAGGPGTDTQYFGPGTRLTVL.